The 5 T cell receptor beta chains below come from one sample, sequenced in a study of T cells after yellow fever vaccination. In TCRdb, the 5' RACE reads were re-called with MiXCR into one record per CDR3 protein. The sample holds fewer than 350,000 distinct CDR3 sequences, roughly 9.4% seen once. The sample here was PBMCs, taken on the day of the first yellow fever vaccination. These receptors originate from a man in his late teens or twenties who received the YFV17D yellow fever vaccine.

V is TRBV5-1 and J is TRBJ2-3; D unclear. Deletions cut 3 bases from V and 8 bases from J, with 19 bases between. Germline V CDR1 and CDR2: SGHRS, YFSETQ. The CDR3 is 15 residues long. The CDR3 bases are TGCGCCAGCAGCTCCGGCCGGCTTCCCCCCGGTACGCAGTATTTT. This encodes CASSSGRLPPGTQYF.

The chain joins TRBV19 to TRBJ2-5; no definite D call. V was cut by 3 bases and J by 5 bases, with 10 bases left in between. The length of the CDR3 is 13 residues. CDR1 LNHDA and CDR2 SQIVND come from the germline V gene (reference sequence). CDR3 residues: CASSIAWSETQYF. The CDR3 DNA reads TGTGCCAGTAGTATTGCATGGAGTGAGACCCAGTACTTC.

This clonotype was seen more than once but under ten times. The chain uses TRBV20-1 and TRBJ2-1; D may match TRBD1 or TRBD2 (5 bases each). Between the trimmed V and J ends, which lost 3 bases and 7 bases, there was a span of 16 bases. This CDR3 spans 14 amino acids. The V gene's germline CDR1 is DFQATT and CDR2 SNEGSKA (reference sequence). For the CDR3, the DNA is TGCAGTGCTAGTGCCACCGGGGCTTGGAATGAGCAGTTCTTC. Amino acids: CSASATGAWNEQFF.

The chain employs TRBV6-5 and TRBJ1-5; 7 bases line up with TRBD1. V lost 3 bases to trimming and J lost 5 bases; unmatched junction nucleotides: 7. Germline V gene lookup returns CDR1 MNHEY and CDR2 SVGAGI. This CDR3 comprises 15 residues. CDR3 nucleotides: TGTGCCAGCAGTTATCTACCTCAGGGGGATCAGCCCCAGCATTTT. Translation: CASSYLPQGDQPQHF.

The chain couples TRBV12-3 or TRBV12-4 to TRBJ2-7, with TRBD1 identical over 7 bases. CDR3 length equals 14 residues. V lost 2 bases and J lost 3; bases outside the gene matches: 4. The CDR3 DNA reads TGTGCCAGCAGTTTAAGGACAGGTAACTACGAGCAGTACGTC. Translation: CASSLRTGNYEQYV.